The 10 T cell receptor beta chains presented below share a single source sample, sequenced in a study of Graves' ophthalmopathy and Graves' hyperthyroidism. Amplified material comprised TCR beta CDR3 regions derived from RNA transcripts. The first-round RT-PCR employed HTBI primers together with the Qiagen OneStep RT-PCR kit. A multiplex PCR was then performed as the second round. TCRdb called the multiplex PCR reads again in MiXCR, with one record for every CDR3 protein. In the table there are 620,000 or so distinct CDR3 sequences, roughly 20% of which are singletons. The sample comprised peripheral blood. Receptors were obtained from a woman aged 18-29 years with stable Graves' hyperthyroidism. Some clones in this sample may be carry-over from other donors' samples.

This clonotype was found once. The genes are TRBV5-6 and TRBJ1-1; TRBD1 might be the D (5 bases). The CDR3 has 12 amino acids. Germline V gives CDR1 SGHDT, CDR2 YYEEEE. V lost 0 bases to trimming and J lost 9 bases, with 9 bases between them. The CDR3 loop reads CASSLVGAQAFF. DNA for the CDR3: TGTGCCAGCAGCTTGGTCGGGGCTCAAGCTTTCTTT.

This clonotype showed up many times. This rearrangement joins TRBV20-1 to TRBJ1-2; D is possibly TRBD1 (5 bases). The V gene lost 5 bases and the J gene lost 3 bases, with 16 bases spanning the gap. The CDR3 is made up of 14 amino acids. The germline gives CDR1 DFQATT, CDR2 SNEGSKA (reference sequence). The CDR3 reads CSAGRPGLDYGYTF. In DNA form, the CDR3 reads TGCAGTGCTGGGAGACCGGGACTGGACTATGGCTACACCTTC.

This clonotype occurred many times. The gene calls are TRBV5-1 and TRBJ1-1; tentatively, D is TRBD1 (5 bases). V shed 4 bases and J shed 3 bases, with 10 bases lying between them. Germline CDR1 SGHRS, CDR2 YFSETQ. The CDR3 covers 13 residues. CDR3: CASSLQEDTEAFF. CDR3 in DNA: TGCGCCAGCAGCCTACAGGAGGACACTGAAGCTTTCTTT.

The gene calls are TRBV7-1 and TRBJ2-5; D is undetermined. TRBV7-1 is treated as an ORF (open reading frame) with a function not yet certain. The CDR3 spans 12 residues. V shed 3 bases and J shed 7 bases, with 9 bases lying between them. The CDR3 here is CASSSETGTQYF. The CDR3 nucleotides are TGTGCCAGCAGCTCCGAGACTGGGACCCAGTACTTC.

This clonotype came up many times. V and J are TRBV28 and TRBJ2-7, with D hard to call. CDR1 is MDHEN, CDR2 SYDVKM, per germline. The length of the CDR3 is 13 residues. Trimming pared 10 bases from V and 2 bases from J, leaving 15 bases between. The CDR3, as DNA: TGTGCCACCGGACCTCCACTAACCTACGAGCAGTACTTC. This sequence encodes CATGPPLTYEQYF. Looking up the rest from reference TRBV28 and TRBJ2-7 gives the full variable domain: DVKVTQSSRYLVKRTGEKVFLECVQDMDHENMFWYRQDPGLGLRLIYFSYDVKMKEKGDIPEGYSVSREKKERFSLILESASTNQTSMYLCATGPPLTYEQYFGPGTRLTVT.

This clonotype was seen a few times. The chain carries TRBV7-9 and TRBJ1-6; D uncertain. Looked up from germline, CDR1 is SEHNR and CDR2 is FQNEAQ (reference sequence). The CDR3 loop spans 14 amino acids. The germline V and J ends were trimmed by 5 bases and 5 bases, with 10 bases remaining between them. The CDR3 sequence: CASSMQSDNSPLHF. The CDR3 DNA sequence: TGTGCCAGCAGCATGCAGTCAGATAATTCACCCCTCCACTTT.

This clonotype was detected only a few times. The chain is built from TRBV28 and TRBJ2-6; 11 bases are shared with TRBD2. The junction had 12 bases not matched to a gene; V was cut back by 5 bases and J by 3 bases. The CDR3 extends over 19 amino acids. The V gene's germline CDR1 is MDHEN and CDR2 SYDVKM. The CDR3 bases are TGTGCCAGCAGTCACTTAATAGCGGGAGGGCCCGGTGGGGCCAACGTCCTGACTTTC. Translating it yields CASSHLIAGGPGGANVLTF.

At least ten counts were recorded for this clonotype. The V gene is TRBV28, the J gene TRBJ2-7; 8 nucleotides agree with TRBD2. The germline gives CDR1 MDHEN, CDR2 SYDVKM. The V segment lost 6 bases and the J segment 3 bases; nucleotides outside the gene matches: 10. The CDR3 is 15 amino acids. Here the CDR3 DNA reads TGTGCCAGCAGACCACGGGAGGGCGTCATCTACGAGCAGTACTTC. Its protein is CASRPREGVIYEQYF.

This clonotype was counted at least ten times. The chain combines TRBV20-1 with TRBJ1-2, with TRBD1 as a possible D gene (6 bases). The CDR3 contains 10 residues. Germline V gene data show CDR1 as DFQATT and CDR2 as SNEGSKA (reference sequence). DNA for the CDR3: TGCCACCACAGGGAAGTGGGCTACACCTTC. This encodes CHHREVGYTF.

This clonotype appeared many times. The V gene is TRBV29-1, the J gene TRBJ1-5, with D possibly being TRBD1 (5 bases). With 6 bases removed from V and 0 bases from J, the gap between germline ends came to 9 bases. The germline CDR1 and CDR2 sequences are SQVTM and ANQGSEA. The CDR3 extends over 13 amino acids. Here the CDR3 reads CSVGDLSNQPQHF. In DNA form, the CDR3 reads TGCAGCGTGGGGGATCTTAGCAATCAGCCCCAGCATTTT. Full variable domain (remainder filled in from reference TRBV29-1 and TRBJ1-5): SAVISQKPSRDICQRGTSLTIQCQVDSQVTMMFWYRQQPGQSLTLIATANQGSEATYESGFVIDKFPISRPNLTFSTLTVSNMSPEDSSIYLCSVGDLSNQPQHFGDGTRLSIL.